This T cell receptor beta chain was documented in a study of human T cells and chemical hapten exposure. Study observations and caveats: TCRs whose frequency exceeded 1 in 1000 remained the same following DPC sensitization. In the PT1 data, expanded TCR counts showed a positive correlation with patch test score.

Time point defined: patch test 3, about 24 weeks after DPC sensitization. Treatment of the sample: therapeutic diphenylcyclopropenone sensitization with weekly scalp DPC. Extraction of total RNA was performed on unfractionated whole blood. Patch tests were applied only after blood draws. Sample donors consisted of patients with alopecia, aged 18 to 70 years, who were suitable for DPC. TCRdb used MiXCR to reprocess the RACE reads, holding one entry per CDR3 protein. The data show tens of thousands of distinct CDR3 sequences, with roughly 9.5% seen just once and 26% held by the top ten. The CDR3 has 15 residues. V was pared by 4 bases and J by 1 base, with 2 bases of the junction left unmatched. The V gene's germline CDR1 is MNHEY and CDR2 SVGEGT. For this clonotype: Its antigen is currently unknown.

The input for sequencing was whole blood, taken in connection with sensitization to the hapten diphenylcyclopropenone (DPC). The receptor comes from a man in his fifties with alopecia areata. Some clones in this sample may be carry-over from other donors' samples. The chain has TRBV6-2 or TRBV6-3 and TRBJ2-5; 11 nucleotides line up with TRBD1. This chain's CDR3 is CASSSGTGGQETQYF. CDR3 nucleotide sequence: TGTGCCAGCAGTTCCGGGACAGGGGGCCAAGAGACCCAGTACTTC.